This TCR beta chain is drawn from a study of technical replicates of blood from a few donors. Only in-frame clones appear in the TCRdb table, and some are missing; sequencing was by immunoSEQ multiplex PCR. The sample shows about 83,000 clones, around 90% of them seen only once. The CDR3 spans 13 residues. Germline V gene lookup returns CDR1 SQVTM and CDR2 ANQGSEA. V was trimmed by 5 bases and J by 0 bases, leaving 8 bases between them. What was sequenced was T cells isolated from PBMCs. The clonotype was recovered from a human donor in good health. The V call is TRBV29-1, the J call TRBJ1-3; tentatively, D is TRBD1 (6 bases). CDR3 bases: TGCAGCGTTTTACAGGGCTCTGGAAACACCATATATTTT. It codes for CSVLQGSGNTIYF.